The 4 T cell receptor beta chains below were found in one sample sequenced in a study of blood T cells in healthy people across ages. Together with a sample-barcoded 5' primer, a J-beta primer mix was included in a second PCR lasting about 6 to 11 cycles. TCRdb recomputed calls from the 5' RACE reads with MiXCR, one row per CDR3 protein. This sample has just under 900,000 distinct CDR3 sequences, with 29% found just once. The sequenced sample consisted of blood. The source is a woman aged 80 or over in good health.

The table lists this clonotype with many counts. CDR3 DNA: TGTGCCACCAGTGAAGGACAGGCCTACAATGAGCAGTTCTTC. This translates into CATSEGQAYNEQFF. V gene TRBV24-1 combines with J gene TRBJ2-1, with 7 bases identical to TRBD1. Per the germline V gene, CDR1 is KGHDR and CDR2 is SFDVKD. The CDR3 extends over 14 amino acids. V trimming: 4 bases; J trimming: 2 bases; junction bases outside the gene matches: 1.

The chain employs TRBV4-1 and TRBJ1-4, with a weak D call TRBD1 (5 bases). Trimming took off 4 bases at V and 4 bases at J, with 16 bases between the two ends. From germline, CDR1 is MGHRA and CDR2 YSYEKL. This CDR3 comprises 16 residues. CDR3 sequence: CASSLGGVGVNEKLFF. DNA of the CDR3: TGCGCCAGCAGCCTCGGGGGAGTCGGGGTTAATGAAAAACTGTTTTTT.

This clonotype has only a few counts. The CDR3, as DNA: TGCAGCGTTGAACGGCGGGGGGGCCGGGGGAGTGAGCAGTACTTC. This translates into CSVERRGGRGSEQYF. The V gene is TRBV29-1, the J gene TRBJ2-5; 9 nucleotides align to TRBD2. The CDR3 is made up of 15 amino acids. Germline values: CDR1 SQVTM, CDR2 ANQGSEA. With V trimmed by 2 bases and J by 11 bases, 15 bases remained unmatched.

The chain employs TRBV20-1 and TRBJ2-1; TRBD2 is a possible D gene (6 bases). In germline, CDR1 is DFQATT, CDR2 SNEGSKA (reference sequence). The V end was cut by 2 bases, the J end by 5 bases, with 10 bases between. The CDR3 runs to 13 residues. The CDR3 here is CSARRGLHNEQFF. The CDR3 bases are TGCAGTGCTAGACGGGGACTCCACAATGAGCAGTTCTTC.